What follows are 21 T cell receptor beta chains derived from one specimen sequenced in a study of T cell repertoires in cytomegalovirus infection. TCRdb recomputed calls from the reads with MiXCR, one row per CDR3 protein. This table holds about 920,000 distinct CDR3 sequences, less than 35% found once. These receptors have no known antigen. This material consisted of cultured CD8+ T cells from PBMCs, taken from culture after CMV antigen stimulation. The receptors were gathered from a human donor in good health (CMV status not recorded). Some clones in this sample may be carry-over from other donors' samples.

This sequence joins TRBV19 and TRBJ1-1, with D unclear. This CDR3 has 15 residues. V lost 9 bases, J lost 1 base, and 18 bases lay in between. Looked up from germline, CDR1 is LNHDA and CDR2 is SQIVND (reference sequence). The CDR3 sequence: CASDKGALENTEAFF. The CDR3 nucleotides are TGTGCCAGCGATAAGGGCGCACTTGAGAACACTGAAGCTTTCTTT. Full variable domain (outside the CDR3, taken from reference TRBV19 and TRBJ1-1): DGGITQSPKYLFRKEGQNVTLSCEQNLNHDAMYWYRQDPGQGLRLIYYSQIVNDFQKGDIAEGYSVSREKKESFPLTVTSAQKNPTAFYLCASDKGALENTEAFFGQGTRLTVV.

This CDR3 is CATSSYRANYGYTF. The DNA of the CDR3 is TGTGCCACCAGCAGCTACAGGGCTAACTATGGCTACACCTTC. The genes are TRBV15 and TRBJ1-2, with D possibly TRBD1 on 6 matching bases. The CDR3 runs 14 residues. V was shortened by 3 bases and J by 0 bases, with 8 bases between the two germline ends. Per the germline V gene, CDR1 is LNHNV and CDR2 is YYDKDF (reference sequence).

This clonotype occurred a few times. The chain recombines TRBV7-2 with TRBJ1-1; 12 bases line up with TRBD1. V lost 5 bases and J lost 7; bases outside the gene matches: 8. The CDR3 spans 15 residues. Germline V lookup: CDR1 SGHTA, CDR2 FQGNSA. This CDR3 reads CASSDRDRGRFEAFF. The CDR3 DNA reads as TGTGCCAGCAGCGACCGGGACAGGGGGCGCTTTGAAGCTTTCTTT.

The chain couples TRBV7-6 to TRBJ2-7; 9 bases match TRBD1. The CDR3 covers 14 residues. The junction had 4 bases not matched to a gene; V was cut back by 6 bases and J by 1 base. Germline lookup yields CDR1 SGHVS and CDR2 FNYEAQ. CDR3 amino acids: CASSSQGASYEQYF. The CDR3, as DNA: TGTGCCAGCAGTTCACAGGGGGCTTCCTACGAGCAGTACTTC.

Comments on this clonotype: Because the CDR3's place on the DNA is in doubt, the DNA is left out and the CDR3 is given as listed by TCRdb. This chain uses TRBV12-3 or TRBV12-4 with TRBJ2-2; TRBD1, the table's D call, was not compared with the DNA. Counting both end residues, the CDR3 totals 16 amino acids. CDR3 residues: CASILGGGGNTGELFF.

This clonotype was seen more than once but under ten times. This CDR3 reads CASSLPGASGGYQETQYF. CDR3 DNA sequence: TGCGCCAGCAGCCTCCCCGGGGCTAGCGGGGGTTATCAAGAGACCCAGTACTTC. The V and J genes are TRBV5-1 and TRBJ2-5; 10 bases agree with TRBD2. V was clipped by 4 bases and J by 2 bases; unmatched bases: 14. This CDR3 comprises 18 residues. Looked up from germline, CDR1 is SGHRS and CDR2 is YFSETQ.

Only a few counts were recorded for this clonotype. The chain is built from TRBV10-1 and TRBJ1-1; TRBD1 matches at 7 bases. With V trimmed by 3 bases and J by 1 base, 5 bases remained unmatched. The germline CDR1 and CDR2 sequences are WNHNN and SYGVQD (reference sequence). The CDR3 sequence is 15 residues long. The CDR3 coding sequence is TGCGCCAGCAGTGAACGGACAGGATCGAACACTGAAGCTTTCTTT. The encoded protein is CASSERTGSNTEAFF.

The rearrangement uses TRBV27 and TRBJ2-1; 15 bases are a match to TRBD2. Germline loops: CDR1 MNHEY, CDR2 SMNVEV (reference sequence). V gave up 4 bases and J gave up 15 bases; unmatched junction bases: 7. The CDR3 is made up of 14 amino acids. CDR3 sequence (DNA): TGTGCCAGCAGTTCCAGGACTAGCGGGGGGGCCCGGTTCTTC. Translated: CASSSRTSGGARFF.

This clonotype occurred a few times. V gene TRBV4-1 combines with J gene TRBJ1-2; tentative D call: TRBD1 (6 bases). Germline V gene lookup returns CDR1 MGHRA and CDR2 YSYEKL. Trimming cost V 3 bases and J 8 bases, with 25 bases left between them. The CDR3 covers 17 residues. The CDR3 DNA sequence: TGCGCCAGCAGCCAGATCCCAGGGGCGTACATCGAGCGCGGCTACACCTTC. This sequence encodes CASSQIPGAYIERGYTF.

V is TRBV12-3 or TRBV12-4 and J is TRBJ2-1, with TRBD2 identical over 8 bases. Trimming cost V 4 bases and J 4 bases; bases outside gene matches: 6. The CDR3 runs to 15 residues. This CDR3 reads CASSSWTSQYNEQFF. CDR3 DNA sequence: TGTGCCAGCAGTTCGTGGACTAGCCAGTACAATGAGCAGTTCTTC.

The gene calls are TRBV10-3 and TRBJ1-4; D not resolved. The V and J ends lost 2 bases and 6 bases respectively, with 4 bases between them. The CDR3 consists of 12 residues. Germline V gives CDR1 ENHRY, CDR2 SYGVKD. The CDR3 is CAISEVDEKLFF. The CDR3 nucleotides read TGTGCCATCAGTGAGGTTGATGAAAAACTGTTTTTT.

The J gene is TRBJ2-2, the V gene TRBV6-2 or TRBV6-3; 7 nucleotides agree with TRBD1. CDR1 and CDR2 from the germline V gene are MNHEY and SVGEGT. Trimming removed 7 bases from V and 3 bases from J; junction bases left unmatched: 5. There are 14 residues in the CDR3. CDR3 DNA sequence: TGTGCCAGCACCCGACAGGGTGACACCGGGGAGCTGTTTTTT. Its protein product is CASTRQGDTGELFF.

To note about this clonotype: It may be a read error: a sequence one base away is much more abundant. This sequence joins TRBV7-2 and TRBJ2-1; 13 bases agree with TRBD2. Germline-derived CDR1 and CDR2 are SGHTA and FQGNSA. V gave up 6 bases and J gave up 4 bases; unmatched junction bases: 0. This CDR3 comprises 14 residues. Here the CDR3 reads CTSRLAGGYNEQFF. The CDR3 DNA sequence: TGTACCAGCAGACTAGCGGGGGGGTACAATGAGCAGTTCTTC.

Turning to this clonotype: One junction end disagrees with the germline gene, perhaps due to a read error. V usage is TRBV7-7 and J usage is TRBJ2-5; 13 bases fit TRBD2. Germline CDR1 reads SSHAT; CDR2 reads FNYEAQ (reference sequence). The CDR3 loop spans 16 amino acids. CDR3: CASSLGLAGATETQYF. The DNA of the CDR3 is TGTGCTAGCAGCTTAGGACTAGCGGGGGCCACAGAAACCCAGTACTTC.

This chain connects TRBV19 to TRBJ2-1; D remains unclear. CDR1 and CDR2 from the germline V gene are LNHDA and SQIVND (reference sequence). The length of the CDR3 is 12 residues. V lost 2 bases, J lost 5 bases, and 4 bases lay in between. The CDR3 nucleotides read TGTGCCAGTAGTATAAGCAACAATGAGCAGTTCTTC. Translating gives CASSISNNEQFF. The full variable domain, rest sourced from reference TRBV19 and TRBJ2-1, is DGGITQSPKYLFRKEGQNVTLSCEQNLNHDAMYWYRQDPGQGLRLIYYSQIVNDFQKGDIAEGYSVSREKKESFPLTVTSAQKNPTAFYLCASSISNNEQFFGPGTRLTVL.

This clonotype was observed many times. This chain uses TRBV7-2 with TRBJ2-5; no clear D. V lost 4 bases and J 10 bases, leaving 10 bases between the germline ends. CDR3 length: 11 residues. Germline V gene lookup returns CDR1 SGHTA and CDR2 FQGNSA. DNA of the CDR3: TGTGCCAGCAGCTCAGGCCAGGACCAGTACTTC. This translates into CASSSGQDQYF.

This chain joins TRBV3-1 and TRBJ2-1; 8 nucleotides align to TRBD2. This CDR3 is 18 amino acids long. With V trimmed by 0 bases and J by 1 base, 8 bases remained unmatched. The germline CDR1 and CDR2 sequences are LGHDT and YNNKEL (reference sequence). CDR3 amino acids: CASSQDPPLAGSYNEQFF. CDR3 DNA sequence: TGTGCCAGCAGCCAAGATCCCCCCCTAGCGGGTTCCTACAATGAGCAGTTCTTC.

This clonotype was counted at least ten times. V and J are TRBV7-8 and TRBJ1-1; the D gene is possibly TRBD1 (5 bases). This CDR3 is built from 14 residues. V was cut by 3 bases and J by 8 bases, with 16 bases left in between. Germline V gene lookup returns CDR1 SGHVS and CDR2 FQNEAQ. The CDR3 DNA reads as TGTGCCAGCAGCTTTTTAGTTATTGACAGAGAAGCTTTCTTT. This gives the protein CASSFLVIDREAFF.

CDR3 nucleotides: TGTGCCAGCAGTGAAGGAGGATTGGTTGAAGCTTTCTTT. It yields the protein CASSEGGLVEAFF. The rearrangement links TRBV6-1 to TRBJ1-1, with no clear D. Germline V gene data show CDR1 as MNHNS and CDR2 as SASEGT. The CDR3 covers 13 residues. The V gene lost 1 base and the J gene lost 7 bases, with 10 bases spanning the gap.

This clonotype was picked up many times. This chain links TRBV27 with TRBJ2-1, with 13 bases fitting TRBD2. This CDR3 has 17 amino acids. J lost 6 bases, V lost 2 bases, and 7 bases had no gene match. CDR1 and CDR2 (germline): MNHEY, SMNVEV (reference sequence). The CDR3 protein is CASSLLTSGGAFNEQFF. CDR3 DNA sequence: TGTGCCAGCAGTTTACTCACTAGCGGGGGGGCCTTCAATGAGCAGTTCTTC.

This clonotype occurred many times. This chain connects TRBV7-2 to TRBJ1-1, with D uncertain. This CDR3 is built from 13 residues. Trimming cost V 4 bases and J 1 base, with 7 bases left between them. Germline-derived CDR1 and CDR2 are SGHTA and FQGNSA. DNA for the CDR3: TGTGCCAGCAGCTCGTACGAGAACACTGAAGCTTTCTTT. Amino acids: CASSSYENTEAFF.